The 27 T cell receptor beta chains reported below all come from one sample, sequenced in a study of spatial heterogeneity in lung cancer. Overall study results and limits: The number of expanded tumor alpha and beta chains correlated with mutation number.

TCRdb fed the 5' RACE reads into MiXCR, producing one record per CDR3 protein. The table includes 6,000 to 7,500 distinct CDR3 sequences, over 12% detected once. No antigens are known for them. Time point noted: sample taken at primary tumor resection. The sequencing used lung tumor tissue, collected at surgery. Receptor source: a male donor with early-stage non-small cell lung cancer.

This clonotype ranks as medium-sized (0.01 to 0.1%). CDR3 region: CAISVNSHEANYGYTF. DNA for the CDR3: TGTGCCATCAGTGTGAACAGCCACGAGGCTAACTATGGCTACACCTTC. The chain links TRBV10-3 to TRBJ1-2; D uncertain. CDR3 length equals 16 residues. The ends were cut back, 4 bases at V and 0 bases at J, with 15 bases in the middle. Germline CDR1 and CDR2: ENHRY and SYGVKD.

The chain is built from TRBV3-1 and TRBJ1-1; D is unresolved. The CDR3 is 14 residues long. V dropped 2 bases and J dropped 5 bases, with 12 bases sitting between them. CDR1 LGHDT and CDR2 YNNKEL come from the germline V gene (reference sequence). CDR3 region: CASSQRAAGTEAFF. CDR3 nucleotide sequence: TGTGCCAGCAGCCAACGAGCAGCGGGGACTGAAGCTTTCTTT.

V gene TRBV10-3 combines with J gene TRBJ1-6; 7 bases match TRBD1. The V segment lost 3 bases and the J segment 7 bases; nucleotides outside the gene matches: 3. The germline gives CDR1 ENHRY, CDR2 SYGVKD. CDR3 length: 14 residues. CDR3 sequence reads: CAISEQGSNSPLHF. The CDR3 DNA reads as TGTGCCATCAGTGAACAGGGGTCAAATTCACCCCTCCACTTT.

By share of the sample, this clonotype is medium-sized (0.01 to 0.1%). The chain combines TRBV30 with TRBJ1-2, with a tentative D call TRBD1 (5 bases). The CDR3 loop spans 15 amino acids. Germline values: CDR1 GTSNPN, CDR2 SVGIG (reference sequence). Trimming removed 3 bases at V and 1 base at J, with 15 bases between. CDR3 DNA sequence: TGTGCCTGGAGGGGTAATCCAGGGATTAACTATGGCTACACCTTC. Translation gives CAWRGNPGINYGYTF. The full variable domain, completed using reference TRBV30 and TRBJ1-2, is SQTIHQWPATLVQPVGSPLSLECTVEGTSNPNLYWYRQAAGRGLQLLFYSVGIGQISSEVPQNLSASRPQDRQFILSSKKLLLSDSGFYLCAWRGNPGINYGYTFGSGTRLTVV.

J is TRBJ1-1 and V is TRBV12-3 or TRBV12-4, with D hard to call. The CDR3 is 14 amino acids. Trimming stripped 6 bases from V and 6 bases from J, with 17 bases between. The CDR3 sequence: CASRAGSWSSEAFF. CDR3 bases: TGTGCCAGCAGAGCCGGGTCTTGGAGCTCTGAAGCTTTCTTT.

This clonotype was detected only a few times. The chain combines TRBV11-3 with TRBJ2-7, with D possibly TRBD2 on 5 matching bases. This CDR3 is 13 amino acids long. The V end lost 4 bases, the J end lost 3 bases, and 10 bases lay between the germline ends. Per germline, CDR1 SGHNT and CDR2 YENEEA. CDR3 sequence (DNA): TGTGCCAGCAGCTCTGAGGGCCACTACGAGCAGTACTTC. This gives the protein CASSSEGHYEQYF.

The chain is built from TRBV28 and TRBJ2-5, with D maybe TRBD2 (6 bases). Germline CDR1 MDHEN, CDR2 SYDVKM. Trimming shortened V by 7 bases and J by 5 bases, and 14 bases separated the two germline ends. The CDR3 length is 13 residues. The CDR3 bases are TGTGCCAGCATTCCGGGCGGAGGGGAGACCCAGTACTTC. Residues: CASIPGGGETQYF.

This clonotype was found a few times. The chain uses TRBV7-2 and TRBJ2-2, with a tentative D call TRBD2 (6 bases). Germline V lookup: CDR1 SGHTA, CDR2 FQGNSA. V gave up 4 bases and J gave up 7 bases, with 10 bases separating them. The CDR3 length is 13 residues. CDR3 bases: TGTGCCAGCAGCTCCCGGAGGGGCGGGGAGCTGTTTTTT. Translation gives CASSSRRGGELFF.

This clonotype ranks as medium-sized. The rearrangement uses TRBV15 and TRBJ2-3, with D hard to call. In germline, CDR1 is LNHNV, CDR2 YYDKDF (reference sequence). This CDR3 has 15 amino acids. V was cut by 7 bases and J by 2 bases, with 16 bases left in between. The DNA of the CDR3 is TGTGCCACCACAAAAGGCGCGGATAACACAGATACGCAGTATTTT. It encodes CATTKGADNTDTQYF.

A few counts support this clonotype. The chain combines TRBV5-1 with TRBJ2-3, with D uncertain. The germline V and J ends were trimmed by 3 bases and 2 bases, with 7 bases remaining between them. The CDR3 consists of 13 residues. Germline V gene sequence: CDR1 SGHRS, CDR2 YFSETQ. CDR3 bases: TGCGCCAGCAGCTCTTCACCCACAGATACGCAGTATTTT. It is translated as CASSSSPTDTQYF.

This clonotype appeared a few times. The chain joins TRBV29-1 to TRBJ2-4; 9 bases line up with TRBD1. Germline V gene sequence: CDR1 SQVTM, CDR2 ANQGSEA. V gave up 2 bases and J gave up 3 bases; unmatched junction bases: 5. The CDR3 has 15 amino acids. The CDR3 is CSVERTGEGKNIQYF. The CDR3 nucleotides read TGCAGCGTTGAAAGGACAGGGGAAGGCAAAAACATTCAGTACTTC.

The chain joins TRBV10-3 to TRBJ2-3, with TRBD2 matching 8 bases. This CDR3 has 15 amino acids. The V gene end was trimmed by 6 bases and the J gene end by 10 bases; junction bases not matched to a gene: 15. In germline, CDR1 is ENHRY, CDR2 SYGVKD. This CDR3 reads CAISRVAGKEGAQYF. In DNA, the CDR3 is TGTGCCATCAGCCGTGTAGCGGGAAAAGAAGGGGCGCAGTATTTT.

The genes are TRBV5-6 and TRBJ2-5, with 7 positions matching TRBD1. The germline gives CDR1 SGHDT, CDR2 YYEEEE. J was trimmed by 6 bases and V by 3 bases; bases with no gene match: 2. This CDR3 spans 12 amino acids. CDR3 residues: CASSSRGQTQYF. The DNA of the CDR3 is TGTGCCAGCAGCTCGAGGGGGCAGACCCAGTACTTC.

Sample share makes this clonotype medium-sized (0.01 to 0.1%). The V and J genes are TRBV20-1 and TRBJ2-1; TRBD2 agrees at 8 bases. The CDR3 is made up of 18 amino acids. Germline CDR1 reads DFQATT; CDR2 reads SNEGSKA (reference sequence). V lost 0 bases, J lost 0 bases, and 10 bases stayed unmatched. The CDR3: CSARDPSGAGVSYNEQFF. Written as DNA, the CDR3 is TGCAGTGCTAGAGATCCCTCGGGAGCGGGAGTCTCCTACAATGAGCAGTTCTTC.

The V gene is TRBV12-3 or TRBV12-4, the J gene TRBJ2-6; D remains ambiguous. Deletions cut 5 bases from V and 4 bases from J, with 6 bases between. The CDR3 is made up of 13 amino acids. In DNA, the CDR3 is TGTGCCAGCAGTCAAGCGGGGGCCAACGTCCTGACTTTC. Amino acid sequence: CASSQAGANVLTF.

By proportion, this clonotype is medium-sized. The gene calls are TRBV6-2 or TRBV6-3 and TRBJ2-1, with TRBD2 identical over 9 bases. J was trimmed by 7 bases and V by 1 base; bases with no gene match: 5. Germline V lookup: CDR1 MNHEY, CDR2 SVGEGT. This CDR3 contains 15 residues. CDR3 nucleotide sequence: TGTGCCAGCAGTTACTTGGGTAGCGGGAGAAATGAGCAGTTCTTC. This translates into CASSYLGSGRNEQFF.

The V call is TRBV12-3 or TRBV12-4, the J call TRBJ2-2; the D gene is possibly TRBD2 (6 bases). This CDR3 is built from 15 residues. V shed 8 bases and J shed 2 bases, with 15 bases lying between them. CDR3 protein: CASARENLNTGELFF. The DNA of the CDR3 is TGTGCCAGCGCCCGGGAGAACCTTAACACCGGGGAGCTGTTTTTT.

Many counts were recorded for this clonotype. The V gene is TRBV19, the J gene TRBJ1-4; D is unresolved. CDR1 is LNHDA, CDR2 SQIVND, per germline (reference sequence). The V end lost 7 bases, the J end lost 0 bases, and 9 bases lay between the germline ends. The CDR3 is 14 residues long. The chain's CDR3 is CASTRVATNEKLFF. In DNA, the CDR3 is TGTGCCAGTACCCGAGTTGCAACTAATGAAAAACTGTTTTTT.

This clonotype was picked up many times. This chain uses TRBV24-1 with TRBJ2-2, with D uncertain. V was pared by 10 bases and J by 0 bases, with 5 bases between. Per the germline V gene, CDR1 is KGHDR and CDR2 is SFDVKD. This CDR3 comprises 12 residues. The CDR3 DNA reads TGTGCCACACGGTCGAACACCGGGGAGCTGTTTTTT. Translation gives CATRSNTGELFF.

Relative to its sample, this clonotype is medium-sized. V gene TRBV20-1 combines with J gene TRBJ1-5; D is perhaps TRBD1 (6 bases). Germline V gene data show CDR1 as DFQATT and CDR2 as SNEGSKA (reference sequence). The CDR3 has 14 residues. V was pared by 5 bases and J by 7 bases, with 18 bases between. CDR3: CSAERQGPGQPQHF. CDR3 coding DNA: TGCAGTGCTGAGAGGCAGGGGCCCGGACAGCCCCAGCATTTT.

This clonotype is judged medium-sized. This rearrangement joins TRBV3-1 to TRBJ2-3, with 13 bases aligning to TRBD2. J was trimmed by 2 bases and V by 4 bases; bases with no gene match: 3. This CDR3 has 16 residues. Germline V gene lookup returns CDR1 LGHDT and CDR2 YNNKEL (reference sequence). CDR3 in DNA: TGTGCCAGCAGCCGGGGACTAGCGGGGTTCACAGATACGCAGTATTTT. As protein: CASSRGLAGFTDTQYF.

Relative to its sample, this clonotype is medium-sized (0.01 to 0.1%). This chain joins TRBV9 and TRBJ2-1; 9 nucleotides agree with TRBD2. The CDR3 sequence is 18 residues long. The V gene end was trimmed by 2 bases and the J gene end by 5 bases; junction bases not matched to a gene: 14. Germline CDR1 is SGDLS and CDR2 is YYNGEE. In DNA, the CDR3 is TGTGCCAGCAGCGTCGGTAGCGGGAGCGGAACAAGAAACAATGAGCAGTTCTTC. Encoded protein: CASSVGSGSGTRNNEQFF.

In its sample, this clonotype was seen a few times. The chain couples TRBV20-1 to TRBJ1-6; D gene unclear. CDR1 and CDR2 from the germline V gene are DFQATT and SNEGSKA (reference sequence). V was cut by 5 bases and J by 0 bases, with 11 bases left in between. CDR3 length: 15 residues. CDR3 residues: CSAVDGSSYNSPLHF. Here the CDR3 DNA reads TGCAGTGCTGTCGACGGAAGCTCCTATAATTCACCCCTCCACTTT.

The chain links TRBV10-3 to TRBJ2-1; 8 positions agree with TRBD1. The junction had 4 bases not matched to a gene; V was cut back by 1 base and J by 2 bases. The CDR3 has 16 amino acids. Germline CDR1 ENHRY, CDR2 SYGVKD. The CDR3 DNA follows: TGTGCCATCAGTGAGTTCAGGACAGGGACCTACAATGAGCAGTTCTTC. It encodes CAISEFRTGTYNEQFF.

This clonotype has ten or more counts. The chain carries TRBV10-3 and TRBJ2-2, with a tentative D call TRBD1 (5 bases). The CDR3 is 14 residues long. With 11 bases removed from V and 0 bases from J, the gap between germline ends came to 13 bases. From germline, CDR1 is ENHRY and CDR2 SYGVKD. CDR3 in amino acids: CAVGQRTNTGELFF. Here the CDR3 DNA reads TGTGCCGTCGGACAAAGGACGAACACCGGGGAGCTGTTTTTT.

The V gene is TRBV7-8, the J gene TRBJ1-5; D is perhaps TRBD1 (5 bases). Trimming took 3 bases from V and 5 from J, leaving 14 bases between them. This CDR3 has 15 amino acids. Germline-derived CDR1 and CDR2 are SGHVS and FQNEAQ. CDR3 in amino acids: CASSFRDGIDQPQHF. In nucleotides, the CDR3 is TGTGCCAGCAGCTTCAGGGATGGGATCGATCAGCCCCAGCATTTT.

This clonotype was observed many times. The genes are TRBV6-2 or TRBV6-3 and TRBJ1-1; D uncertain. The CDR3 totals 13 residues. Germline V gene lookup returns CDR1 MNHEY and CDR2 SVGEGT. Trimming took off 4 bases at V and 1 base at J, with 7 bases between the two ends. Here the CDR3 reads CASSLTANTEAFF. The CDR3 DNA reads TGTGCCAGCAGTTTGACGGCGAACACTGAAGCTTTCTTT.